This T cell receptor beta chain was documented in a study of cytomegalovirus exposure and HLA in healthy donors (dated by TCRdb to 2017 to 2019). At the level of the whole study: An earlier analysis of some 600 of the donors reported 276 Gb of sequence data and 95 million to 120 million unique TCR beta sequences obtained from about 179 million T cells. An early release that covered about 600 HLA-typed donors contained about 290 gigabases of sequencing data and some 87 million unique TCR sequences. The genetic ancestry cluster associated with self-reported Caucasian donors included about 81% of the approximately 400 genotyped donors. The aim of the study was to test whether cataloging public T cell receptors could identify signatures of past pathogen exposure. Using immunosequencing, the study profiled T cell repertoires from fewer than 850 subjects and related those repertoires to cytomegalovirus serostatus. In addition to the first cohort of 500 to 850 subjects, a separate validation cohort of some 120 different subjects was used. To predict cytomegalovirus infection status, the study brought together high-throughput TCR immunosequencing, statistical association of individual TCRs with disease status, and machine learning. To study patterns of TCR occurrence, a later analysis re-analyzed previously published TCR beta repertoires from 600 to 750 donors and added high-resolution HLA genotyping. The later analysis used no new phenotypic data to find candidate immune exposures, relying instead on TCR beta sequences and their occurrence across donors. An earlier analysis of some 500 of the donors used high-throughput TCR beta sequencing to judge whether each TCR beta V gene segment behaved as functional or pseudogenic. Donor age, sex, ethnicity and CMV serostatus were collected together with the repertoire data. A later genetic analysis took genome-wide SNP genotypes for about 55% of the 666 donors and used that subset as a discovery cohort. Every repertoire in the discovery cohort had been generated on one and the same sequencing platform. HLA typing covered class I and class II loci at four-digit resolution. The number of typed donors differed by locus: about 620-640 for A, B, C, DRB1 and DQB1; 522 for DQA1; fewer than 610 for DPA1; and roughly 450 for DPB1. Four or five DR-DQ haplotypes were handled as single units for association and clustering, since linkage in the cohort was strong. On average, about 200,000 unique TCR beta nucleotide sequences were sequenced per donor among more than 350 genotyped donors of the cohort, with around 19% of those sequences being non-productive. Study-wide conclusions, independent of this receptor: A further reported finding was that TCR beta sequences accurately predicted the HLA-A and HLA-B alleles for most subjects in the first cohort. In a later analysis, the rate of TCR association differed among HLA loci, with DRB1 alleles having the most associated TCRs and HLA-C alleles having the fewest. Because counts were too low, seventeen rarely observed V segments, including chromosome 9 orphons, were left out of the earlier analysis of roughly 600 of the donors. In a later analysis, over 15,000 TCR beta sequences were associated with specific HLA alleles at a false discovery rate of 0.05. According to a later genetic analysis, donors in an Asian-associated ancestry cluster had fewer N-insertions in productive TCRs than the roughly 670-donor mean. Only TCR beta chains were sequenced in this cohort, and the absence of alpha or paired-chain data limited detectable features. The authors suggested that the approach could potentially be extended to other disease states and immunological phenotypes. Cytomegalovirus status was reported to be diagnosed by the classifier with high specificity and sensitivity in both the original and validation cohorts. An association between a missense DCLRE1C variant and V-gene and J-gene trimming of TCR beta chains was found in a later genetic analysis and replicated in an independent cohort. The study gave a list of 150 to 200 TCR beta chains associated with cytomegalovirus. HLA typing was unavailable for some donors at each locus, so association tests used only the typed subset. According to a later analysis, parvovirus B19, influenza, CMV and Epstein-Barr virus appeared linked to several top co-occurrence clusters. Linkage disequilibrium might explain the correlated functional status among segregating V segments, but an unknown experimental factor could not be ruled out. Broadly in line with IMGT annotations, most TCR beta V segments showed up in productive rearrangements about 90% or about 30% of the time in an earlier analysis of several hundred of the donors. Three of the identified cytomegalovirus-associated TCR beta chains were confirmed in vitro to be specific for cytomegalovirus antigens. When HLA alleles, especially DR and DQ, strongly co-occurred, TCR associations were difficult to assign to individual alleles. The presence/absence analyses assumed that sequencing depth was roughly uniform across donors, and that assumption may not be true. A later analysis found that most CMV-associated TCR beta chains appeared HLA-restricted, with HLA associations seemingly driven largely by CMV exposure. In a later analysis, HLA-associated TCR beta chains showed more clonal expansion and lower generation probabilities than non-associated chains that were equally common. For the cohort, immune exposure information was limited to CMV serostatus. A group of highly shared sequence variants was considered likely to be a technical artifact of the sequencing pipeline. Across donors, most TCR sequences were observed very rarely, whereas some public TCRs were present in many individuals.

Libraries came from the immunoSEQ multiplex PCR assay. A mixture of 60 forward primers for TCR Vbeta segments and 13 reverse primers for TCR Jbeta segments was used in the multiplex PCR. The CDR3 region of rearranged TCR beta genes was amplified from genomic DNA with a multiplex PCR assay. The amplified TCR beta libraries were sequenced on the Illumina HiSeq System as 87-base-pair reads. On the study's bioinformatics: A later analysis tallied tens of millions of unique TCR beta chains across the 550 to 850 repertoires, and some 10 million of those chains were shared by two or more donors. Raw reads were error-corrected and collapsed into unique sequences by a nearest-neighbor algorithm in which closely related sequences were merged to remove PCR and sequencing errors. V, D and J gene segments were assigned by aligning CDR3 sequences to IMGT reference sequences. Each retained sequence needed at least a six-nucleotide match to both a V gene segment and a J gene segment. A rearrangement counted as productive if the CDR3 had no stop codons and remained in frame with V and J, and every other rearrangement counted as non-productive. Following IMGT convention, CDR3 was defined as the stretch from the second conserved V-encoded cysteine to the conserved J-encoded phenylalanine. The earlier analysis of about 500 of the donors excluded sequences that lacked an unambiguous match to a single V gene segment. An earlier analysis of fewer than 650 of the donors classified V segments as functional when productive rearrangements were above 56.7% and as segregating when the standard deviation between donors was above 5%. A statistical classification framework was developed to diagnose cytomegalovirus status using the catalog of TCR beta chain sequences. A later analysis assigned V and J genes by comparing TCR nucleotide sequences with IMGT/GENE-DB human TR gene sequences. The TCRdist pipeline was used in a later analysis to assign CDR3 sequences and most-parsimonious VDJ recombination scenarios. In a later analysis, each TCR beta chain was defined by its CDR3 amino acid sequence together with its V-gene family, and reads without a unique V-gene family were excluded. To address suspected cross-contamination and a sequencing artifact, a later analysis removed under 600 highly shared, low-generation-probability nucleotide sequences. A later analysis calculated a clonal expansion index for each public chain from normalized within-repertoire ranks of inferred template counts. A later analysis computed generation probabilities with a VDJ recombination model fitted to out-of-frame rearrangements, and checked the results against IGoR. In a later analysis, hypergeometric tests were used to score TCR-TCR, TCR-HLA and TCR-CMV co-occurrence, with a repertoire-size bias correction applied to TCR pairs. In a later analysis, false discovery rates were estimated by permuting HLA or CMV assignments 20 times. A later analysis grouped co-occurring TCRs with DBSCAN, adding TCRdist sequence similarity when clustering within HLA-allele-positive subsets. Co-occurrence clustering excluded repertoires with fewer than 30,000 or more than 120,000 public chains, plus five with anomalous nucleotide sharing. In TCRdb, the immuneACCESS table is reduced to in-frame sequences with V and J assigned. These tables do not hold every clone; where another copy was compared, an unresolved V gene accounts for under half, and the others remain unexplained. Clone size and the V and J calls come from that table; the DNA yielded D and trimming. This sample's table contains 220,000 or so clones. Together, the top ten hold over 0.95% of the sample.

The cohort consisted of 600 to 700 healthy bone marrow donors. At the time of sampling, every cohort member was nominally healthy, though immune exposures that went unrecorded were likely present. The donor tested CMV seropositive, placing the donor among the 310 or so seropositive members of the cohort. A peripheral blood sample was collected from each donor, and TCR beta sequencing was performed on peripheral blood mononuclear cells. The Qiagen DNeasy Blood Extraction Kit was used to extract genomic DNA from the blood cell samples. Comments on this clone: This clone's antigen is unknown.

The sequence derives from a girl between 2 and 10 years old in good health and CMV-seropositive. The source material was PBMCs.

In nucleotides, the sequence is TGTGCCAGCAGTGGGCGGGAGTTTAATCAGCCCCAGCATTTT. It codes for CASSGREFNQPQHF. The sequence joins TRBV25-1 to TRBJ1-5, with the D gene call left open. The germline V gene supplies CDR1 MGHDK and CDR2 SYGVNS. V and J are truncated by 4 bases and 4 bases respectively, leaving an intervening sequence of 11 bases. The CDR3 runs 14 amino acids, cysteine and phenylalanine included. Of all the DNA, just the CDR3 is kept, 42 bases in frame from base 1.